This T cell receptor beta chain appears in the sequencing data of a study of PD-L1 blockade in urothelial cancer. The time point here: peripheral blood 6 weeks after treatment start. V lost 1 base and J 5 bases, leaving 5 bases between the germline ends. CDR1 LNHDA and CDR2 SQIVND come from the germline V gene (reference sequence). The CDR3 extends over 13 amino acids. Profiling relied on immunoSEQ multiplex PCR, and the TCRdb table lists in-frame clones only, not all of them. The table records 100,000 to 150,000 clones, roughly 86% of them present only once. The sequence was obtained from a man aged 45 to 65 with urothelial cancer. This sequence joins TRBV19 and TRBJ2-2; D unclear. The sample was PBMCs, taken around atezolizumab (anti-PD-L1) treatment. The CDR3 protein is CASSIVQTGELFF. As DNA, the CDR3 is TGTGCCAGTAGTATAGTACAGACCGGGGAGCTGTTTTTT.